This TCR beta chain was recovered during a study of regulatory T cells in long-lasting Graves disease (dated by TCRdb to about 2021). Broadly, across the study: To count as having persistent Graves' disease, a patient had to have received antithyroid drug treatment for over 5 years with TSH receptor autoantibodies remaining persistently positive. Persistent Graves' disease patients were compared with newly diagnosed Graves' disease patients by peripheral blood TCR sequencing and RNA sequencing. The study took place in China and was registered as a clinical trial. A total of around 35 samples underwent TCR sequencing: about 13 from persistent and around 20 from newly diagnosed Graves' disease patients. Persistent Graves' disease patients in the clinical cohort had taken antithyroid drugs for approximately ten years on average.

The label giving this sample's time point can be read as: persistent/refractory GD, antithyroid drugs over 5 years with positive TRAb. RNA was extracted from PBMCs in TRIzol for both TCR sequencing and RNA sequencing. Graves' disease was diagnosed according to American Thyroid Association guidelines. The patients came from an endocrinology department in Xi'an, China. Each patient gave approximately 10 milliliters of peripheral blood, collected in an EDTA anticoagulant tube. Ficoll Paque Plus density gradient separation was used to isolate PBMCs, and no further T cell sorting was performed. An Agilent 2100 Bioanalyzer and agarose gel were used to assess RNA quality, and a NanoDrop 2000 was used to measure RNA concentration. As for this clonotype: The antigen it binds to is not known. It has no much larger one-base neighbor in the sample; base qualities were not kept.

The library was produced with multiplex PCR. This sample was sequenced with an Illumina HiSeq 4000. CDR3 regions were amplified by Arm-PCR with iRepertoire HTBI primers to construct TCR beta libraries. Gel purification was performed on PCR products prior to sequencing. In the original analysis: Gene usage analysis of CDR3 amino acid clonotypes used the 55 to 65 TRBV and more than 13 TRBJ segments found across samples. Filtered high-quality paired reads were merged into contigs using COPE and FqMerger. BLAST was used to align contigs to IMGT TRBV, TRBD and TRBJ reference genes, and CDR3 was defined according to IMGT. Any clonotype with a frequency above 0.1% was classified as a highly expanded clone. Repertoire diversity was measured by Shannon entropy, and V-J evenness by the Gini coefficient. Public clonotypes were defined as clonotypes shared by more than one individual. Using fastp at Q25 and MiXCR, TCRdb reprocessed the public reads and kept productive beta chains. Here each entry gathers all rows of one CDR3 protein and keeps the most common genes and DNA. These V and J calls are TCRdb output, not the study's own analysis. This sample is represented by almost 350,000 distinct CDR3 sequences; about 18% of them were singletons. The top ten constitute less than 30% of the sample.

Broad study findings and their caveats: Because the primary lesion, thyroid tissue, could not be accessed, the study looked at peripheral blood alone. Compared with newly diagnosed patients, persistent Graves' disease patients had lower TCR Shannon entropy and fewer highly expanded clones, which suggests clonal expansion. More public clonotypes were shared among persistent patients (roughly 3,000) than among newly diagnosed patients (roughly 960). Sequencing and analysis were limited to the TCR beta chain. The authors acknowledged the small sample size as a limitation that may reduce accuracy. Preferential use of TRBV28, TRBJ1-2 and TRBJ2-5 was observed in persistent disease, whereas TRBV20-1 and TRBJ2-1 were favored in newly diagnosed disease.

V and J are trimmed by 5 bases and 0 bases, and the gene matches miss 7 bases of the junction. Spanning cysteine to phenylalanine, the CDR3 consists of 16 amino acids. Only the CDR3 region is kept as DNA, spanning 48 bases read in frame from base 1. Specimen: peripheral blood mononuclear cells (PBMCs), collected when the disease was refractory, from a patient treated with antithyroid drugs. The chain links TRBV12-3 or TRBV12-4 with TRBJ1-5, with TRBD1 identical over 7 junction bases. This TCR was sampled from a female donor with Graves disease. CDR3 loop: CASSQGGIYSNQPQHF. The nucleotide sequence is given as TGTGCCAGCAGTCAGGGGGGAATCTATAGCAATCAGCCCCAGCATTTT.